Listed below are T cell receptor beta chains from one sample, sequenced in a study of blood T cell repertoires in COVID-19. Generated by immunoSEQ multiplex PCR, the TCRdb table keeps only in-frame clones and is missing some. This sample carries roughly 220,000 clones, 80% to 90% of them seen once, and the ten largest clones take about 3%. The specimen sequenced was PBMCs or T cells enriched from blood (not recorded which). These receptors originate from a woman between 18 and 29 years old in a cohort exposed to, infected with or recovered from COVID-19 (not recorded which). Both conserved end residues are part of each CDR3. D genes are given only for firm matches. Clone size is not always given. Where it is, it says once, few, many or a class for expanded clones.

TRBJ1-1,TRBV7-9,TRBD1,NA,17,TGTGCCAGCAGCTCCACCTACGGGACAGGGTTGGTCACTGAAGCTTTCTTT,CASSSTYGTGLVTEAFF
TRBJ1-6,TRBV27,NA,NA,23,TGTGCCAGCAGTCTAAATATCCCTCCTATACAGGGCGCTTCCCTCATGGCGGATTCACCCCTCCACTTT,CASSLNIPPIQGASLMADSPLHF
TRBJ2-1,TRBV29-1,TRBD2,NA,14,TGCAGCGTCGCTCCCGGGACTATCGTCAATGAGCAGTTCTTC,CSVAPGTIVNEQFF
TRBJ1-1,TRBV28,NA,NA,13,TGTGCCAGCAGCCTATCTAGCTGGACTGAAGCTTTCTTT,CASSLSSWTEAFF
TRBJ2-7,TRBV7-6,NA,NA,15,TGTGCCAGCAGCTTAGTCGTAGGAGCACCCTACGAGCAGTACTTC,CASSLVVGAPYEQYF
TRBJ1-1,TRBV19,NA,once,13,TGTGCCAGTAGTGAGACAGCTAACACTGAAGCTTTCTTT,CASSETANTEAFF
TRBJ1-3,TRBV28,NA,NA,16,TGTGCCAGCAACTCAGCACCCGCCCGGGGGGGAAACACCATATATTTT,CASNSAPARGGNTIYF
TRBJ2-1,TRBV5-1,TRBD1,NA,17,TGCGCCAGCAGCCCAGGACAGGGCGATATGGTTAACAATGAGCAGTTCTTC,CASSPGQGDMVNNEQFF
TRBJ2-1,TRBV19,TRBD2,NA,16,TGTGCCAGTACCCCCTCTGCGGGGGGCAGGCAGGGTGAGCAGTTCTTC,CASTPSAGGRQGEQFF
TRBJ1-6,TRBV6-1,NA,NA,12,TGTGCCAGCAGTGAAGCGAGTTCACCCCTCCACTTT,CASSEASSPLHF
TRBJ2-3,TRBV9,TRBD2,NA,17,TGTGCCAGCAGCGTAGCACTCAAGCGGGGGAGCACAGATACGCAGTATTTT,CASSVALKRGSTDTQYF
TRBJ1-2,TRBV7-8,NA,NA,13,TGTGCCAGCAGCTTAGAGGCAGGGAATGGCTACACCTTC,CASSLEAGNGYTF
TRBJ2-7,TRBV27,TRBD1,once,15,TGTGCCAGCAGTTTAGGGACAGTAACCTCCTACGAGCAGTACTTC,CASSLGTVTSYEQYF
TRBJ2-7,TRBV7-2,TRBD2,NA,14,TGTGCCAGCAGCTTCGGCGGGAGCTCCTACGAGCAGTACTTC,CASSFGGSSYEQYF
TRBJ1-5,TRBV10-1,NA,NA,12,TGCGCCAGCAGTGAGGGGAGTCAGCCCCAGCATTTT,CASSEGSQPQHF
TRBJ2-3,TRBV5-1,TRBD1,NA,16,TGCGCCAGCAGCTTGGGGACAGGGCCCAGCACAGATACGCAGTATTTT,CASSLGTGPSTDTQYF
TRBJ1-2,TRBV3-1/TRBV3-2,NA,once,15,TGTGCCAGCAGCCGTCGACTCCCAAGTGGCTATGGCTACACCTTC,CASSRRLPSGYGYTF
TRBJ1-1,TRBV13,NA,NA,15,TGTGCCAGCAGCTACCCGAGCGGGTTGAACACTGAAGCTTTCTTT,CASSYPSGLNTEAFF
TRBJ2-3,TRBV28,NA,NA,13,TGTGCCAGCAGTTTACCGGGTTCGGATACGCAGTATTTT,CASSLPGSDTQYF
TRBJ1-4,TRBV7-9,TRBD1,NA,15,TGTGCCAGCAGCCCTAGACAGGGTTATAATGAAAAACTGTTTTTT,CASSPRQGYNEKLFF
TRBJ2-1,TRBV19,TRBD2,NA,13,TGTGCCACCGCGCGGGCTAGCGGGAGGGAACAGTTCTTC,CATARASGREQFF
TRBJ1-5,TRBV6-5,TRBD1,once,15,TGTGCCAGCAGCGACCAACAGGGGAGGCATCGGCCCCAGCATTTT,CASSDQQGRHRPQHF
TRBJ1-4,TRBV5-4,NA,NA,15,TGTGCCAGCAGCTTGGATAGGGGAACTAATGAAAAACTGTTTTTT,CASSLDRGTNEKLFF
TRBJ2-3,TRBV18,TRBD2,once,15,TGTGCCAGCTCACTGGGACTAGCCGGCACAGATACGCAGTATTTT,CASSLGLAGTDTQYF
TRBJ2-3,TRBV5-4,TRBD2,NA,16,TGTGCCAGCAGTATGCCTCTAGCGGGAGAAGGGGATACGCAGTATTTT,CASSMPLAGEGDTQYF
TRBJ1-1,TRBV5-4,NA,NA,15,TGTGCCAGCAGCTTGCCCGGAGGGCTGAACACTGAAGCTTTCTTT,CASSLPGGLNTEAFF
TRBJ2-3,TRBV6-5,NA,NA,13,TGTGCCAGCAGGCCGAGGGGGACAGATACGCAGTATTTT,CASRPRGTDTQYF
TRBJ2-7,TRBV19,NA,NA,14,TGTGCCAGTAGTCCGGAGGGGGGGTCCTACGAGCAGTACTTC,CASSPEGGSYEQYF
TRBJ1-5,TRBV7-8,NA,NA,16,TGTGCCAGCAGCTCGACCCTGAGGGGGGGAAATCAGCCCCAGCATTTT,CASSSTLRGGNQPQHF
TRBJ1-5,TRBV5-6,NA,once,16,TGTGCCAGCAGCTTGATGAGCAGGGGAGGCAATCAGCCCCAGCATTTT,CASSLMSRGGNQPQHF
TRBJ2-3,TRBV14,TRBD2,NA,16,TGTGCCAGCAGCCAAGATCCCAGCGGGGCTCAAGATACGCAGTATTTT,CASSQDPSGAQDTQYF
TRBJ1-4,TRBV7-2,NA,once,13,TGTGCCAGCAGCTTAGAGAACTGGGCAACACTGTTTTTT,CASSLENWATLFF
TRBJ1-1,TRBV7-2,NA,NA,13,TGTGCCAGCAGGACTACCGGGTACACTGAAGCTTTCTTT,CASRTTGYTEAFF
TRBJ1-1,TRBV2,NA,NA,15,TGTGCCAGCAGTGAAGCGTCCAGAGGTCTCACTGAAGCTTTCTTT,CASSEASRGLTEAFF
TRBJ1-1,TRBV12-3/TRBV12-4,NA,NA,12,TGTGCCAGCAGTCTCGGGGGGGCTGAAGCTTTCTTT,CASSLGGAEAFF
TRBJ1-5,TRBV28,TRBD1,NA,15,TGTGCCAGCAGTTTTACAGGGGTGGGCAATCAGCCCCAGCATTTT,CASSFTGVGNQPQHF
TRBJ1-2,TRBV30,NA,NA,14,TGTGCCTGGAGTTCGGGAGGCAGAGAAGATGGCTACACCTTC,CAWSSGGREDGYTF
TRBJ2-1,TRBV11-2,NA,once,16,TGTGCCAGCAGCCTATTCGCGGCAAGCTCCTACAATGAGCAGTTCTTC,CASSLFAASSYNEQFF
TRBJ2-1,TRBV24-1,NA,NA,17,TGTGCCACCAGTGATTTGCCCGGGTATTCGGGTCGGGATGAGCAGTTCTTC,CATSDLPGYSGRDEQFF
TRBJ1-6,TRBV7-2,NA,NA,15,TGTGCCAGCACCCTTAGAAGGGGGAATTATTCACCCCTCCACTTT,CASTLRRGNYSPLHF
TRBJ2-1,TRBV19,TRBD1,NA,16,TGTGCCAGTAGTATACGACAGGGCCGGCTCGACAATGAGCAGTTCTTC,CASSIRQGRLDNEQFF
TRBJ2-5,TRBV5-1,NA,NA,13,TGCGCCAGCAGCTTGGGGCTAGAAGAGACCCAGTACTTC,CASSLGLEETQYF
TRBJ2-7,TRBV5-4,NA,NA,14,TGTGCCAGCAGCCCCCAGGGGTGGAACGACGAGCAGTACTTC,CASSPQGWNDEQYF
TRBJ1-1,TRBV19,NA,NA,14,TGTGCCAGTAGTACCCGCCCGGACGGAGGAGAAGCTTTCTTT,CASSTRPDGGEAFF
TRBJ2-1,TRBV5-4,TRBD1,NA,15,TGTGCCAGCAGCTTGGAAGCAGGGGGTTACAATGAGCAGTTCTTC,CASSLEAGGYNEQFF
TRBJ2-5,TRBV18,NA,NA,15,TGTGCCAGCTCACCACGAGGGACTTTGCAAGAGACCCAGTACTTC,CASSPRGTLQETQYF
TRBJ2-7,TRBV11-2,NA,NA,14,TGTGCCAGCAACACGCCCCAGGACAGCCGAGAGCAGTACTTC,CASNTPQDSREQYF
TRBJ2-7,TRBV3-1/TRBV3-2,NA,NA,16,TGTGCCAGCAGTCAGACGTCGGACAGAAACTTTTACGAGCAGTACTTC,CASSQTSDRNFYEQYF
TRBJ1-2,TRBV2,NA,NA,13,TGTGCCAGCAGTTTTGACAGAAGGGATGGCTACACCTTC,CASSFDRRDGYTF
TRBJ1-1,TRBV4-1,NA,NA,15,TGCGCCAGCAGCCAAGACAGGGAAGTGCTTACCGAAGCTTTCTTT,CASSQDREVLTEAFF
TRBJ1-1,TRBV28,NA,NA,12,TGTGCCAGCAGGACTATAAACACTGAAGCTTTCTTT,CASRTINTEAFF
TRBJ1-5,TRBV27,NA,NA,15,TGTGCCAGCAGTTTAATATTCGCCGAGCATCAGCCCCAGCATTTT,CASSLIFAEHQPQHF
TRBJ1-1,TRBV11-2,NA,NA,14,TGTGCCAGCAGCTTAGTTGATCGGGGTCTTAGAGCTTTCTTT,CASSLVDRGLRAFF
TRBJ1-2,TRBV29-1,NA,few,12,TGCAGCGTTGTGCAGGGCCAGTATGGCTACACCTTC,CSVVQGQYGYTF
TRBJ1-6,TRBV7-9,NA,NA,13,TGTGCCAGCAGCTTAGGGGGGGATTCACCCCTCCACTTT,CASSLGGDSPLHF